A single sample gave rise to the 26 T cell receptor beta chains below, sequenced in a study of STAT5B mutations in CD4+ large granular lymphocyte leukemia. Method: immunoSEQ multiplex PCR; TCRdb's copy keeps in-frame clones and lacks some. The table records 25,000 to 30,000 clones, approximately 84% of them present only once. The sequencing input was CD4+ T cells from blood buffy coats. The receptors stem from a human donor in good health.

The chain is built from TRBV5-6 and TRBJ1-3, with no clear D. V shed 4 bases and J shed 7 bases, with 12 bases lying between them. The CDR3 runs 13 residues. Germline V gives CDR1 SGHDT, CDR2 YYEEEE. The CDR3 coding sequence is TGTGCCAGCAGCCGAAACGGGGTTAACACCATATATTTT. Amino acid sequence: CASSRNGVNTIYF.

The chain links TRBV6-5 to TRBJ2-3; TRBD2 agrees at 7 bases. The ends lost 4 bases at V and 1 base at J; junction bases unmatched: 5. This CDR3 has 15 residues. Germline values: CDR1 MNHEY, CDR2 SVGAGI. Here the CDR3 DNA reads TGTGCCAGCAGTTTGGGGGGAGGGCGCACAGATACGCAGTATTTT. Its protein is CASSLGGGRTDTQYF.

The chain joins TRBV5-8 to TRBJ1-1; D gene unclear. Germline V gene sequence: CDR1 SGHTS, CDR2 YDEGEE. This CDR3 has 15 residues. The V end was cut by 0 bases, the J end by 3 bases, with 12 bases between. The CDR3 protein is CASSLVRALDTEAFF. Written as DNA, the CDR3 is TGTGCCAGCAGCTTGGTTCGGGCACTGGACACTGAAGCTTTCTTT.

The chain uses TRBV4-1 and TRBJ1-2; TRBD1 aligns across 9 bases. This CDR3 spans 18 amino acids. From germline, CDR1 is MGHRA and CDR2 YSYEKL. Trimming at V came to 5 bases and at J to 3 bases, leaving 16 bases not matched to a gene. The CDR3 DNA reads TGCGCCAGCAGCGTCTCGGGACAGGGCCTTACCCTCCACTATGGCTACACCTTC. This encodes CASSVSGQGLTLHYGYTF.

This clone has a single count. The rearrangement links TRBV7-6 to TRBJ1-4, with D tentatively TRBD1 (5 bases). CDR1 SGHVS and CDR2 FNYEAQ come from the germline V gene. This CDR3 spans 15 amino acids. V lost 1 base and J lost 2, with 8 bases in between. The CDR3 DNA reads as TGTGCCAGCAGCTTAGGTGGGACGACTAATGAAAAACTGTTTTTT. This gives the protein CASSLGGTTNEKLFF.

The chain employs TRBV28 and TRBJ1-5; D perhaps matches TRBD1 (5 bases). The CDR3 runs to 15 residues. V was shortened by 4 bases and J by 1 base, with 11 bases between the two germline ends. In germline, CDR1 is MDHEN, CDR2 SYDVKM. The CDR3 protein is CASSWGFRSNQPQHF. The CDR3 DNA is TGTGCCAGCAGTTGGGGGTTCAGAAGCAATCAGCCCCAGCATTTT.

This sequence joins TRBV28 and TRBJ1-5, with 10 bases identical to TRBD1. The CDR3 sequence is 14 residues long. CDR1 is MDHEN and CDR2 is SYDVKM in the germline V gene. V shed 6 bases, J shed 10 bases, and the junction held 9 bases outside the gene matches. The CDR3 here is CASSRQGAGRPQHF. CDR3 DNA: TGTGCCAGCAGCAGACAGGGGGCGGGACGACCCCAGCATTTT.

The V call is TRBV10-3, the J call TRBJ2-3; TRBD2 agrees at 9 bases. J gave up 6 bases and V 3 bases, and 13 bases lay outside the gene matches. This CDR3 contains 17 residues. The germline V gene has CDR1 ENHRY and CDR2 SYGVKD. Written as DNA, the CDR3 is TGTGCCATCAGTGAAGCGGGGGGCGGGAGTACGATGGATACGCAGTATTTT. This encodes CAISEAGGGSTMDTQYF.

This CDR3 reads CASSSKRTSQETQYF. In nucleotides, the CDR3 is TGTGCCAGCAGCTCAAAGCGGACTTCCCAAGAGACCCAGTACTTC. This chain connects TRBV7-8 to TRBJ2-5; possibly TRBD2 for D (5 bases). CDR1 and CDR2 from the germline V gene are SGHVS and FQNEAQ. The CDR3 has 15 amino acids. Trimming took off 4 bases at V and 1 base at J, with 13 bases between the two ends.

The rearrangement links TRBV30 to TRBJ1-2; 11 bases are a match to TRBD1. CDR3 length: 13 amino acids. Looked up from germline, CDR1 is GTSNPN and CDR2 is SVGIG (reference sequence). Unmatched junction bases numbered 2, after V lost 1 base and J lost 7 bases. The CDR3 bases are TGTGCCTGGAGTGGGACAGGGGGCTTTGGCTACACCTTC. It codes for CAWSGTGGFGYTF.

This clone has only a few counts. The rearrangement links TRBV2 to TRBJ1-5; no clear D. The germline CDR1 and CDR2 sequences are SNHLY and FYNNEI. CDR3 length: 12 residues. Trimming removed 6 bases from V and 0 bases from J, with 3 bases in between. This chain's CDR3 is CASSGSNQPQHF. The DNA of the CDR3 is TGTGCCAGCAGCGGTAGCAATCAGCCCCAGCATTTT.

In its sample, this clone was seen once. The rearrangement links TRBV6-1 to TRBJ2-2; 7 bases fit TRBD1. Germline V CDR1 and CDR2: MNHNS, SASEGT. After removal of 5 bases from V and 1 base from J, the junction contained 4 bases not matched to a gene. This CDR3 is 15 amino acids long. The CDR3 DNA reads TGTGCCAGCAGTATGGACAGGTGGAACACCGGGGAGCTGTTTTTT. Translated, it gives CASSMDRWNTGELFF.

The rearrangement uses TRBV9 and TRBJ2-3, with D tentatively TRBD2 (5 bases). Germline assignment: CDR1 SGDLS and CDR2 YYNGEE. V lost 4 bases and J lost 6, with 15 bases in between. The CDR3 runs to 14 residues. CDR3 region: CASSSGLFRDTQYF. CDR3 DNA: TGTGCCAGCAGCTCAGGACTTTTTAGGGATACGCAGTATTTT.

This sequence joins TRBV29-1 and TRBJ2-1; 11 nucleotides match TRBD2. Germline V gene lookup returns CDR1 SQVTM and CDR2 ANQGSEA. CDR3 length: 16 amino acids. Losses at the gene ends were 3 bases for V and 2 bases for J; bases not matched to a gene: 6. The CDR3 coding sequence is TGCAGCGTTGAGCCAATGACTAGCGGGACCTACAATGAGCAGTTCTTC. Amino acid sequence: CSVEPMTSGTYNEQFF.

The chain carries TRBV6-5 and TRBJ2-1; possible D gene TRBD2, 6 bases. The germline gives CDR1 MNHEY, CDR2 SVGAGI. The CDR3 runs to 14 residues. V gave up 1 base and J gave up 4 bases, with 8 bases separating them. In nucleotides, the CDR3 is TGTGCCAGCAGTTACTTCGGGGGATACAATGAGCAGTTCTTC. It yields the protein CASSYFGGYNEQFF.

The chain joins TRBV6-5 to TRBJ2-1; 11 bases align to TRBD2. CDR3 size: 15 residues. Germline V gene data show CDR1 as MNHEY and CDR2 as SVGAGI. J was trimmed by 6 bases and V by 6 bases; bases with no gene match: 7. The CDR3 reads CASSRRLAGFNEQFF. The CDR3 region has the DNA TGTGCCAGCAGCCGCCGACTAGCGGGATTCAATGAGCAGTTCTTC.

This clone was counted a few times. The rearrangement uses TRBV14 and TRBJ2-2; tentative D call: TRBD1 (6 bases). The germline gives CDR1 SGHDN, CDR2 FVKESK. V was cut by 4 bases and J by 0 bases, with 9 bases left in between. The CDR3 extends over 15 amino acids. CDR3 sequence: CASSRRGSNTGELFF. For the CDR3, the DNA is TGTGCCAGCAGCCGCAGGGGATCGAACACCGGGGAGCTGTTTTTT. Full variable domain (rest looked up from reference TRBV14 and TRBJ2-2): EAGVTQFPSHSVIEKGQTVTLRCDPISGHDNLYWYRRVMGKEIKFLLHFVKESKQDESGMPNNRFLAERTGGTYSTLKVQPAELEDSGVYFCASSRRGSNTGELFFGEGSRLTVL.

This chain uses TRBV27 with TRBJ1-4; 7 bases are shared with TRBD1. Germline lookup yields CDR1 MNHEY and CDR2 SMNVEV (reference sequence). The junction had 8 bases not matched to a gene; V was cut back by 6 bases and J by 7 bases. The CDR3 has 14 residues. CDR3 protein: CASRSPRTGEKLFF. CDR3 bases: TGTGCCAGCAGATCGCCCCGGACAGGTGAAAAACTGTTTTTT.

This CDR3 is CASKRDSKNTEAFF. CDR3 nucleotides: TGTGCCAGTAAAAGAGACAGCAAGAACACTGAAGCTTTCTTT. V and J are TRBV19 and TRBJ1-1; tentative D call: TRBD1 (5 bases). Germline CDR1 LNHDA, CDR2 SQIVND (reference sequence). The CDR3 loop spans 14 amino acids. Trimming removed 7 bases at V and 1 base at J, with 13 bases between.

This sequence joins TRBV28 and TRBJ1-3; tentative D call: TRBD1 (5 bases). CDR1 is MDHEN, CDR2 SYDVKM, per germline. V dropped 1 base and J dropped 0 bases, with 10 bases sitting between them. CDR3 length equals 16 residues. Written as DNA, the CDR3 is TGTGCCAGCAGTTTATCCCAGGGAAGCTCTGGAAACACCATATATTTT. Amino acids: CASSLSQGSSGNTIYF.

The DNA for the CDR3 is TGTGCCAGCAGCCCTCAGAGGGAAAAACTGTTTTTT. Translation gives CASSPQREKLFF. V is TRBV28 and J is TRBJ1-4; D unclear. Germline-derived CDR1 and CDR2 are MDHEN and SYDVKM. V lost 6 bases and J lost 8, with 10 bases in between. The CDR3 contains 12 residues.

This chain joins TRBV6-1 and TRBJ2-1; 10 bases align to TRBD2. J was trimmed by 2 bases and V by 8 bases; bases with no gene match: 0. CDR1 is MNHNS and CDR2 is SASEGT in the germline V gene. The CDR3 is 13 amino acids. As DNA, the CDR3 is TGTGCCAGCGGGACTAGCGCCTACAATGAGCAGTTCTTC. It translates to CASGTSAYNEQFF.

This clone has just a few counts. The genes are TRBV18 and TRBJ2-7, with a weak D call TRBD1 (6 bases). The V end was cut by 1 base, the J end by 5 bases, with 9 bases between. From germline, CDR1 is KGHSH and CDR2 LQKENI. The CDR3 runs 13 residues. The CDR3 protein is CASSPLGDNEQYF. CDR3 sequence (DNA): TGTGCCAGCTCACCACTCGGGGACAACGAGCAGTACTTC.

The rearrangement uses TRBV2 and TRBJ1-1; D remains ambiguous. With 5 bases removed from V and 1 base from J, the gap between germline ends came to 8 bases. From germline, CDR1 is SNHLY and CDR2 FYNNEI. This CDR3 is 13 amino acids long. The CDR3: CASSFAQNTEAFF. The CDR3 nucleotides read TGTGCCAGCAGTTTTGCCCAGAACACTGAAGCTTTCTTT.

The chain uses TRBV7-9 and TRBJ1-2; D gene unclear. The germline CDR1 and CDR2 sequences are SEHNR and FQNEAQ (reference sequence). The CDR3 extends over 14 amino acids. The V end was cut by 5 bases, the J end by 8 bases, with 18 bases between. CDR3 coding DNA: TGTGCCAGCAGCCCCCCGACGGCCCCAGAAGGCTACACCTTC. It yields the protein CASSPPTAPEGYTF. Variable domain in full (rest from reference TRBV7-9 and TRBJ1-2): DTGVSQNPRHKITKRGQNVTFRCDPISEHNRLYWYRQTLGQGPEFLTYFQNEAQLEKSRLLSDRFSAERPKGSFSTLEIQRTEQGDSAMYLCASSPPTAPEGYTFGSGTRLTVV.

This chain connects TRBV2 to TRBJ2-5; TRBD1 matches at 9 bases. CDR1 and CDR2 (germline): SNHLY, FYNNEI. This CDR3 contains 14 residues. J gave up 5 bases and V 4 bases, and 5 bases lay outside the gene matches. The DNA for the CDR3 is TGTGCCAGCAGTGCACAGGGGGCGCGGGAGACCCAGTACTTC. Its protein product is CASSAQGARETQYF.